The 9 T cell receptor beta chains below were found in one sample sequenced in a study of human T cells and chemical hapten exposure. TCRdb processed the RACE reads anew with MiXCR; each CDR3 protein has one entry. Of nearly 350,000 distinct CDR3 sequences listed, around 7% are singletons. This sample's time point: patch test 1, 2 weeks after DPC sensitization. As for treatment: therapeutic diphenylcyclopropenone sensitization with weekly scalp DPC. The sample here was whole blood, taken in connection with sensitization to the hapten diphenylcyclopropenone (DPC). All receptors come from a woman under 30 with alopecia areata. Some clones in this sample may be carry-over from other donors' samples.

The chain is built from TRBV7-2 and TRBJ1-2; 9 positions match TRBD1. Germline values: CDR1 SGHTA, CDR2 FQGNSA. The length of the CDR3 is 13 residues. Unmatched junction bases numbered 5, after V lost 5 bases and J lost 7 bases. CDR3 bases: TGTGCCAGCAGCGGAACAGGGGGCTCTGGCTACACCTTC. Translating it yields CASSGTGGSGYTF.

The chain couples TRBV29-1 to TRBJ2-3; perhaps TRBD1 as D (5 bases). The CDR3 consists of 15 residues. Trimming shortened V by 4 bases and J by 0 bases, and 14 bases separated the two germline ends. Germline CDR1 SQVTM, CDR2 ANQGSEA. DNA for the CDR3: TGCAGCGTTGCGCCCCGGACATATAGCACAGATACGCAGTATTTT. Its translation is CSVAPRTYSTDTQYF.

This chain uses TRBV25-1 with TRBJ2-5; D is perhaps TRBD1 (6 bases). Germline values: CDR1 MGHDK, CDR2 SYGVNS. With 1 base removed from V and 0 bases from J, the gap between germline ends came to 9 bases. The CDR3 extends over 15 amino acids. CDR3 in DNA: TGTGCCAGCAGTGAATGGGACAACAACCAAGAGACCCAGTACTTC. Its protein product is CASSEWDNNQETQYF.

CDR3 in DNA: TGTGCCAGCAGCCAAGTACCCCAGGGTAGGGCGAGCTACGAGCAGTACTTC. As protein: CASSQVPQGRASYEQYF. This chain joins TRBV4-2 and TRBJ2-7, with D perhaps TRBD1 (5 bases). Trimming removed 1 base at V and 3 bases at J, with 19 bases between. This CDR3 contains 17 residues. CDR1 and CDR2 from the germline V gene are LGHNA and YNFKEQ.

This clonotype has more than one count but fewer than ten. This chain connects TRBV7-2 to TRBJ2-2, with 10 bases matching TRBD2. The CDR3 contains 16 residues. V was clipped by 1 base and J by 11 bases; unmatched bases: 10. Germline V CDR1 and CDR2: SGHTA, FQGNSA. The chain's CDR3 is CASSLGSGGASGELFF. DNA of the CDR3: TGTGCCAGCAGCTTAGGAAGCGGGGGGGCCTCTGGCGAGCTGTTTTTT.

With regard to this clonotype: A much larger clonotype is one base distant, so this may be a read error. The chain carries TRBV28 and TRBJ2-7; D is perhaps TRBD1 or TRBD2 (7 bases each). Per the germline V gene, CDR1 is MDHEN and CDR2 is SYDVKM. This CDR3 contains 17 residues. Trimming removed 6 bases from V and 3 bases from J, with 24 bases in between. CDR3 residues: CASRATPQGGAFYEQYF. The DNA for the CDR3 is TGTGCCAGCAGAGCTACCCCTCAGGGGGGGGCTTTCTACGAGCAGTACTTC.

This clonotype was counted at least ten times. The V gene is TRBV29-1, the J gene TRBJ1-1; D is uncertain. Trimming removed 6 bases at V and 2 bases at J, with 10 bases between. The CDR3 is made up of 12 amino acids. Looked up from germline, CDR1 is SQVTM and CDR2 is ANQGSEA. CDR3 nucleotides: TGCAGCGTCGTTGATCCAAACACTGAAGCTTTCTTT. Amino acids: CSVVDPNTEAFF.

This clonotype was picked up many times. V usage is TRBV6-4 and J usage is TRBJ2-3; 8 nucleotides align to TRBD2. With V trimmed by 6 bases and J by 0 bases, 2 bases remained unmatched. The CDR3 runs 14 residues. Germline V CDR1 and CDR2: MRHNA, SNTAGT. In DNA, the CDR3 is TGTGCCAGCAGCGGGGGGGCTAGCACAGATACGCAGTATTTT. The encoded protein is CASSGGASTDTQYF.

The table lists this clonotype with many counts. The rearrangement joins TRBV5-1 to TRBJ1-5; D is uncertain. V lost 0 bases, J lost 3 bases, and 13 bases lay in between. The CDR3 totals 16 residues. Germline CDR1 and CDR2: SGHRS and YFSETQ. The CDR3 reads CASSLVGRLPNQPQHF. The CDR3 DNA sequence: TGCGCCAGCAGCTTGGTGGGCAGGCTCCCCAATCAGCCCCAGCATTTT.